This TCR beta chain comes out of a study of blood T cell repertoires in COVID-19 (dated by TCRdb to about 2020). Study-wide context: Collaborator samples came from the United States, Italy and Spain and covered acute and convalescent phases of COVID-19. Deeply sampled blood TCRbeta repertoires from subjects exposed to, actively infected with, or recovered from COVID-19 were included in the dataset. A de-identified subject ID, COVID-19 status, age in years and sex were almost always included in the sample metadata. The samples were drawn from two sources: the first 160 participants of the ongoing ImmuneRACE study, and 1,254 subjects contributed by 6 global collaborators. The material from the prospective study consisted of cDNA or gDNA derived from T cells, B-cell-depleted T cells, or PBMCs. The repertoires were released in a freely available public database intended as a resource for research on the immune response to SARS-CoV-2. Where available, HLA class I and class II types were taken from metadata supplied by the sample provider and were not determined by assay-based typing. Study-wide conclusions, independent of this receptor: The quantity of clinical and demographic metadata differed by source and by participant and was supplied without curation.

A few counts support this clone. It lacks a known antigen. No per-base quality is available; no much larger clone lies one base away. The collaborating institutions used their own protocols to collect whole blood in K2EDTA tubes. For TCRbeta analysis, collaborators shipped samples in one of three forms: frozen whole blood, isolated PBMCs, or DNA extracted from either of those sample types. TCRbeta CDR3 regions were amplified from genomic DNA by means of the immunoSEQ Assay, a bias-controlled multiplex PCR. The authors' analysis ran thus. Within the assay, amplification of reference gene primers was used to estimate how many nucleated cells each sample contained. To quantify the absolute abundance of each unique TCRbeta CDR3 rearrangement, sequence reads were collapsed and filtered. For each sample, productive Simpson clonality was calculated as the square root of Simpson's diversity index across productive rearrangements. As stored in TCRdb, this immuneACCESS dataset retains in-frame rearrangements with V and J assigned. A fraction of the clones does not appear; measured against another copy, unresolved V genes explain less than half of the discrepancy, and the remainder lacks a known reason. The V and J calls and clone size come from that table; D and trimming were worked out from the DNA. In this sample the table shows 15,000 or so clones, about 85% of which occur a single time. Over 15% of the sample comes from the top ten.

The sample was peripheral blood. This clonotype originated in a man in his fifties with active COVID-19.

The sequenced DNA: TGTGCCAGTAGTATAGGGAGGGGCAATGAGCAGTTCTTC. Its protein product is CASSIGRGNEQFF. The receptor chain draws on TRBV19 and TRBJ2-1; D gene: possibly TRBD2, on 6 matching bases. From the cysteine up to the phenylalanine, the CDR3 has a length of 13 residues. Just the 39-base CDR3 DNA is kept, in frame starting at base 1. V drops 1 base and J drops 6 bases, leaving 7 bases in between. The germline V gene (reference sequence) yields LNHDA for CDR1 and SQIVND for CDR2.